This TCR beta chain derives from a study of T cell responses to AZD1222 COVID-19 vaccine. The study's findings and limits: There were mostly white British donors and more females than males, and clonal diversity was possibly underestimated.

The CDR3 extends over 13 amino acids. The germline V gene encodes CDR1 LGHDT and CDR2 YNNKEL (reference sequence). V was shortened by 1 base and J by 9 bases, with 13 bases between the two germline ends. Comment on this clone: What it recognizes is unknown.

Sequencing used immunoSEQ multiplex PCR; TCRdb keeps in-frame clones, though not all of them. The sample yields 120,000 to 150,000 clones, approximately 90% seen once. This specimen consisted of peripheral blood, obtained on day 0 of AZD1222 vaccination. The TCR originated in an adult in good health. The chain is built from TRBV3-1 (or the pseudogene TRBV3-2) and TRBJ2-7; either TRBD1 or TRBD2 may fit D (5 bases each). CDR3 amino acids: CASSQGRDLGQYF. CDR3 bases: TGTGCCAGCAGCCAAGGCAGGGACCTCGGGCAGTACTTC.